This T cell receptor (beta chain) was sequenced during a study of blood T cell repertoires in COVID-19. The wider study: Samples of COVID-19 (acute and convalescent) were obtained from the United States, Italy and Spain.

The assay was immunoSEQ multiplex PCR, and TCRdb's table has in-frame clones only and misses some. The sample contains 90,000 to 150,000 clones, approximately 80% of which appear only once. The CDR3 consists of 17 residues. Germline CDR1 reads SQVTM; CDR2 reads ANQGSEA. V was clipped by 5 bases and J by 4 bases; unmatched bases: 12. The chain is built from TRBV29-1 and TRBJ2-5; 14 positions match TRBD2. Sequenced material: peripheral blood. This TCR was sampled from a woman of 80 years or more with acute or convalescent COVID-19. The CDR3 reads CSVTGLAGGVGRETQYF. The CDR3 DNA reads as TGCAGCGTTACAGGACTAGCGGGAGGTGTGGGTAGAGAGACCCAGTACTTC.